Here is one T cell receptor (beta chain) with its context. Germline assignment: CDR1 LNHDA and CDR2 SQIVND (reference sequence). With 10 bases clipped from V and 4 bases from J, the junction kept 8 bases outside the gene matches. The CDR3 loop spans 14 amino acids. Methods used by the authors: Amplification with reference gene primers provided the estimates of nucleated cell counts. Clones were sequenced by immunoSEQ multiplex PCR, and TCRdb holds only the in-frame ones, with some missing. V and J calls and clone size come straight from that table; D and trimming were deduced from the DNA. The repertoire includes tens of thousands of clones, approximately 80% of them detected once, and nearly 25% sits in the top ten. The data are from a study of blood T cell repertoires in COVID-19. For the study at large: Collection of acute and convalescent COVID-19 samples took place in the United States, Italy and Spain.

The TCR sequence derives from a human donor with acute or convalescent COVID-19. The donor label of this sample is uncertain. Sequenced input: peripheral blood. The chain employs TRBV19 and TRBJ1-4; TRBD1 agrees at 8 bases. In nucleotides, the CDR3 is TGTGCCACCCGGACAGGGACCAATAATGAAAAACTGTTTTTT. As protein: CATRTGTNNEKLFF.